Presented here are 25 T cell receptor beta chains from one specimen sequenced in a study of siplizumab effects on memory and regulatory T cells. Clones were sequenced by immunoSEQ multiplex PCR, and TCRdb holds only the in-frame ones, with some missing. The table has roughly 56,000 clones, more than 85% seen once. Specimen: CD8+ T cells sorted from blood. The receptors here all came from a human donor in good health.

This clone was observed once. The V and J genes are TRBV19 and TRBJ2-7, with D perhaps matching TRBD1 (5 bases). This CDR3 region has 15 residues. Per the germline V gene, CDR1 is LNHDA and CDR2 is SQIVND (reference sequence). Trimming cost V 7 bases and J 5 bases, with 21 bases left between them. DNA for the CDR3: TGTGCCAGTAACTCGCCAAAAGCAGGGATCCACGAGCAGTACTTC. Protein sequence: CASNSPKAGIHEQYF.

The V gene is TRBV10-1, the J gene TRBJ2-3; D remains ambiguous. The germline gives CDR1 WNHNN, CDR2 SYGVQD (reference sequence). Trimming took off 4 bases at V and 5 bases at J, with 10 bases between the two ends. The CDR3 totals 13 residues. The CDR3 coding sequence is TGCGCCAGCAGTGCCTTAAAACTAGATACGCAGTATTTT. Its protein is CASSALKLDTQYF.

The rearrangement links TRBV28 to TRBJ1-1, with 7 bases aligning to TRBD1. J gave up 1 base and V 6 bases, and 14 bases lay outside the gene matches. The CDR3 contains 17 residues. Germline CDR1 reads MDHEN; CDR2 reads SYDVKM. Here the CDR3 DNA reads TGTGCCAGCAGCCACATAAGGACAGGAAGAAGGAACACTGAAGCTTTCTTT. Its translation is CASSHIRTGRRNTEAFF.

In nucleotides, the CDR3 is TGTGCCAGCAGCAAAGGACTAGCGACGTACGAGCAGTACTTC. This codes for CASSKGLATYEQYF. The chain is built from TRBV13 and TRBJ2-7; 9 bases agree with TRBD2. The CDR3 has 14 residues. With 5 bases clipped from V and 4 bases from J, the junction kept 6 bases outside the gene matches. Germline V gives CDR1 PRHDT, CDR2 FYEKMQ (reference sequence).

This chain uses TRBV6-6 with TRBJ2-1; TRBD2 aligns across 12 bases. With V trimmed by 6 bases and J by 6 bases, 6 bases remained unmatched. The CDR3 sequence is 15 residues long. Germline V gene data show CDR1 as MNHNY and CDR2 as SVGAGI (reference sequence). CDR3 DNA sequence: TGTGCCAGCAGCCCTCTAGCGGGAGGGTTCAATGAGCAGTTCTTC. It yields the protein CASSPLAGGFNEQFF.

The chain employs TRBV30 and TRBJ2-5; D ambiguous. Looked up from germline, CDR1 is GTSNPN and CDR2 is SVGIG (reference sequence). Trimming removed 3 bases at V and 3 bases at J, with 2 bases between. This CDR3 is built from 10 residues. The CDR3 coding sequence is TGTGCCTGGAGGGAAGAGACCCAGTACTTC. Translation: CAWREETQYF.

Comments on this clone: The germline gene is not matched at one end of the junction; a read error may be the cause. The chain has TRBV16 and TRBJ1-5; 11 bases fit TRBD1. Germline V gene data show CDR1 as KGHSY and CDR2 as FQNENV. The CDR3 extends over 14 amino acids. CDR3 nucleotides: TGTGCCAGCAGCCAAGGGACAGGGGGTCAGCGCCAGCATTTT. This gives the protein CASSQGTGGQRQHF.

The chain couples TRBV6-6 to TRBJ2-1, with D hard to call. The ends were cut back, 2 bases at V and 9 bases at J, with 2 bases in the middle. This CDR3 comprises 10 residues. Germline V lookup: CDR1 MNHNY, CDR2 SVGAGI (reference sequence). The CDR3 coding sequence is TGTGCCAGCAGTTACCCTGAGCAGTTCTTC. It is translated as CASSYPEQFF.

The chain has TRBV13 and TRBJ2-1, with 7 positions matching TRBD2. Looked up from germline, CDR1 is PRHDT and CDR2 is FYEKMQ (reference sequence). The J segment lost 4 bases and the V segment lost 0 bases, leaving 6 bases of the junction unmatched. The CDR3 consists of 16 residues. The CDR3 loop is CASSLGTLAAYNEQFF. The CDR3 DNA reads TGTGCCAGCAGCTTAGGAACGCTAGCGGCGTACAATGAGCAGTTCTTC. The whole variable domain, remainder taken from reference TRBV13 and TRBJ2-1, is AAGVIQSPRHLIKEKRETATLKCYPIPRHDTVYWYQQGPGQDPQFLISFYEKMQSDKGSIPDRFSAQQFSDYHSELNMSSLELGDSALYFCASSLGTLAAYNEQFFGPGTRLTVL.

The V call is TRBV27, the J call TRBJ2-7, with unresolved D. This CDR3 has 13 residues. Germline lookup yields CDR1 MNHEY and CDR2 SMNVEV (reference sequence). The ends were cut back, 6 bases at V and 6 bases at J, with 15 bases in the middle. The CDR3 DNA reads as TGTGCCAGCAGCTTTGGGGTGACGTCCGAGCAGTACTTC. Translated, it gives CASSFGVTSEQYF.

The chain is built from TRBV19 and TRBJ2-1, with 10 bases matching TRBD2. V shed 5 bases and J 0 bases; nucleotides not matched to a gene: 7. The CDR3 has 17 residues. Germline CDR1 is LNHDA and CDR2 is SQIVND (reference sequence). CDR3 DNA sequence: TGTGCCAGTAGTCCCCGGACTAGCGGAGCCTCCTACAATGAGCAGTTCTTC. Protein sequence: CASSPRTSGASYNEQFF. The complete variable domain, with remaining parts taken from reference TRBV19 and TRBJ2-1, reads DGGITQSPKYLFRKEGQNVTLSCEQNLNHDAMYWYRQDPGQGLRLIYYSQIVNDFQKGDIAEGYSVSREKKESFPLTVTSAQKNPTAFYLCASSPRTSGASYNEQFFGPGTRLTVL.

The V and J genes are TRBV7-8 and TRBJ1-2; 7 bases line up with TRBD1. Per the germline V gene, CDR1 is SGHVS and CDR2 is FQNEAQ. V shed 5 bases and J 5 bases; nucleotides not matched to a gene: 8. This CDR3 contains 14 residues. DNA for the CDR3: TGTGCCAGCAGCCAAGGACAGGAAGGGTATGGCTACACCTTC. It encodes CASSQGQEGYGYTF.

The chain uses TRBV29-1 and TRBJ2-1; the match to TRBD2 covers 7 bases. Germline loops: CDR1 SQVTM, CDR2 ANQGSEA. This CDR3 has 13 residues. Germline trimming cut 7 bases from V and 7 bases from J; bases unmatched to any gene: 10. This CDR3 is CSATTGGINEQFF. CDR3 DNA sequence: TGCAGCGCCACGACGGGGGGAATTAATGAGCAGTTCTTC.

V gene TRBV30 combines with J gene TRBJ1-1; D call uncertain. CDR1 is GTSNPN and CDR2 is SVGIG in the germline V gene (reference sequence). V lost 1 base, J lost 1 base, and 7 bases lay in between. This CDR3 spans 13 amino acids. CDR3 sequence reads: CAWSETRNTEAFF. The CDR3 DNA follows: TGTGCCTGGAGTGAAACAAGGAACACTGAAGCTTTCTTT. The full variable domain, rest sourced from reference TRBV30 and TRBJ1-1, is SQTIHQWPATLVQPVGSPLSLECTVEGTSNPNLYWYRQAAGRGLQLLFYSVGIGQISSEVPQNLSASRPQDRQFILSSKKLLLSDSGFYLCAWSETRNTEAFFGQGTRLTVV.

The chain couples TRBV15 to TRBJ2-1, with D unclear. The germline V gene has CDR1 LNHNV and CDR2 YYDKDF (reference sequence). CDR3 length: 14 amino acids. V was clipped by 7 bases and J by 1 base, with 11 bases between them. For the CDR3, the DNA is TGTGCCACCAAACGGCCAGAGTCCTACAATGAGCAGTTCTTC. Amino acids: CATKRPESYNEQFF. Using reference TRBV15 and TRBJ2-1 for the parts outside the CDR3, the full variable domain is DAMVIQNPRYQVTQFGKPVTLSCSQTLNHNVMYWYQQKSSQAPKLLFHYYDKDFNNEADTPDNFQSRRPNTSFCFLDIRSPGLGDTAMYLCATKRPESYNEQFFGPGTRLTVL.

The chain links TRBV4-1 to TRBJ2-1; D is ambiguous. The CDR3 has 14 residues. Trimming stripped 6 bases from V and 10 bases from J, with 19 bases between. In germline, CDR1 is MGHRA, CDR2 YSYEKL. The CDR3: CASSLEISIIEQFF. CDR3 DNA: TGCGCCAGCAGTCTAGAGATCTCCATAATCGAGCAGTTCTTC.

V gene TRBV9 combines with J gene TRBJ2-2, with a possible D match to TRBD2 (5 bases). The ends were cut back, 3 bases at V and 0 bases at J, with 15 bases in the middle. The CDR3 has 17 amino acids. Germline V gene data show CDR1 as SGDLS and CDR2 as YYNGEE. The CDR3: CASSAVLLVSNTGELFF. DNA of the CDR3: TGTGCCAGCAGCGCCGTCTTACTAGTGTCGAACACCGGGGAGCTGTTTTTT.

The V gene is TRBV4-1, the J gene TRBJ2-1; TRBD2 matches at 10 bases. CDR3 length equals 16 residues. Germline lookup yields CDR1 MGHRA and CDR2 YSYEKL. V shed 2 bases, J shed 9 bases, and the junction held 10 bases outside the gene matches. CDR3 loop: CASSQTPSGSRSEQFF. CDR3 nucleotides: TGCGCCAGCAGCCAAACCCCTAGCGGGAGTCGGAGTGAGCAGTTCTTC.

The chain recombines TRBV27 with TRBJ2-7; D not resolved. This CDR3 has 11 residues. Germline V gene sequence: CDR1 MNHEY, CDR2 SMNVEV (reference sequence). The V end was cut by 5 bases, the J end by 3 bases, with 5 bases between. The CDR3 bases are TGTGCCAGCAGTACGGGCTACGAGCAGTACTTC. This translates into CASSTGYEQYF.

Relative to its sample, this clone is medium-sized. The gene calls are TRBV9 and TRBJ1-2; 12 nucleotides align to TRBD1. CDR1 and CDR2 from the germline V gene are SGDLS and YYNGEE. This CDR3 is 15 amino acids long. The J segment lost 7 bases and the V segment lost 3 bases, leaving 7 bases of the junction unmatched. Here the CDR3 reads CASSGGTGGNFGYTF. The DNA of the CDR3 is TGTGCCAGCAGCGGTGGGACAGGGGGCAATTTTGGCTACACCTTC.

DNA for the CDR3: TGTGCCAGTACAGGGTCGAACACCGGGGAGCTGTTTTTT. Residues: CASTGSNTGELFF. The chain has TRBV28 and TRBJ2-2, with D maybe TRBD1 (6 bases). The CDR3 runs to 13 residues. With 9 bases removed from V and 0 bases from J, the gap between germline ends came to 8 bases. Germline-derived CDR1 and CDR2 are MDHEN and SYDVKM. The full variable domain, completed using reference TRBV28 and TRBJ2-2, is DVKVTQSSRYLVKRTGEKVFLECVQDMDHENMFWYRQDPGLGLRLIYFSYDVKMKEKGDIPEGYSVSREKKERFSLILESASTNQTSMYLCASTGSNTGELFFGEGSRLTVL.

The gene calls are TRBV9 and TRBJ2-7; D is uncertain. This CDR3 is built from 14 residues. CDR1 is SGDLS, CDR2 YYNGEE, per germline. The V end was cut by 0 bases, the J end by 5 bases, with 12 bases between. The CDR3 nucleotides are TGTGCCAGCAGCGTAGGGACCCCGCCGCACGAGCAGTACTTC. Its protein product is CASSVGTPPHEQYF.

The chain couples TRBV7-9 to TRBJ2-7; possible D gene TRBD2, 6 bases. CDR3 length: 14 residues. In germline, CDR1 is SEHNR, CDR2 FQNEAQ (reference sequence). Trimming left V 5 bases short and J 3 bases short, with 14 bases between. Written as DNA, the CDR3 is TGTGCCAGCAGCCCTGGGACTTCGGACTACGAGCAGTACTTC. Amino acid sequence: CASSPGTSDYEQYF.

This clone appeared a single time. The chain is built from TRBV13 and TRBJ2-7; D ambiguous. The germline V gene has CDR1 PRHDT and CDR2 FYEKMQ (reference sequence). The CDR3 sequence is 14 residues long. V lost 1 base and J 4 bases, leaving 11 bases between the germline ends. The CDR3 nucleotides read TGTGCCAGCAGCTTAGAGTCAGACGGATACGAGCAGTACTTC. Its translation is CASSLESDGYEQYF.

V usage is TRBV5-1 and J usage is TRBJ2-5; 8 positions agree with TRBD1. This CDR3 has 15 residues. The J segment lost 0 bases and the V segment lost 5 bases, leaving 6 bases of the junction unmatched. CDR1 and CDR2 from the germline V gene are SGHRS and YFSETQ. CDR3 residues: CASREQGGYQETQYF. The CDR3 nucleotides read TGCGCCAGCAGGGAACAGGGGGGTTACCAAGAGACCCAGTACTTC.